The rows below give T cell receptor beta chains drawn from one sample of a study of T cells in tuberculosis. Assay used: immunoSEQ multiplex PCR; TCRdb lists only in-frame clones, some missing. This sample yields approximately 59,000 clones, of which approximately 81% are seen a single time; 9.5% to 15% belongs to the top ten. Sequencing was carried out using CD1b-GMM tetramer-negative cells sorted from PBMCs. The origin of the receptors is an adult woman with latent tuberculosis. Each CDR3 is given with its conserved first and last residue. The D gene is left open where the match is weak. Only some rows state a clone size, as once, few, many or a class for expanded clones.

V gene,clone size,D gene,J gene,CDR3 DNA,CDR3 protein
TRBV7-2,NA,TRBD2,TRBJ2-1,TGTGCCAGCAGCTTGACTAGCGGGGGGGTTACGAATGAGCAGTTCTTC,CASSLTSGGVTNEQFF
TRBV30,NA,NA,TRBJ2-7,TGTGCCTGGAGTAGCCGAGGACGGAGGTACGAGCAGTACTTC,CAWSSRGRRYEQYF
TRBV7-2,NA,TRBD1,TRBJ1-3,TGTGCCAGCAGCTTAGCGGGGACAGGGTACTCTGGAAACACCATATATTTT,CASSLAGTGYSGNTIYF
TRBV9,NA,NA,TRBJ2-3,TGTGCCAGCAGCGTAGATCCGGGAGAGGCAGATACGCAGTATTTT,CASSVDPGEADTQYF
TRBV15,NA,NA,TRBJ2-3,TGTGCCACCAGCAGAGCGGGCACAGATACGCAGTATTTT,CATSRAGTDTQYF
TRBV27,NA,TRBD2,TRBJ2-3,TGTGCCAGCAGTTGGGGACTAGGGGGCACAGATACGCAGTATTTT,CASSWGLGGTDTQYF
TRBV4-2,NA,TRBD2,TRBJ2-1,TGTGCCAGCAGCCAAGGACTAGCGTCCCATGAGCAGTTCTTC,CASSQGLASHEQFF
TRBV28,NA,TRBD1,TRBJ1-2,TGTGCCAGCAACACTCCTCACAGGGGACACTATGACTACACCTTC,CASNTPHRGHYDYTF
TRBV7-6,NA,NA,TRBJ2-2,TGTGCCAGCAGCTTAACTAGGTCCGGGGAGCTGTTTTTT,CASSLTRSGELFF
TRBV28,few,NA,TRBJ2-1,TGTGCCAGCAGTTCCTCCTTCAATGAGCAGTTCTTC,CASSSSFNEQFF
TRBV10-2,NA,TRBD2,TRBJ2-3,TGCGCCAGCAGGGGACTAGCGGGAGATACGCAGTATTTT,CASRGLAGDTQYF
TRBV18,NA,TRBD2,TRBJ2-3,TGTGCCAGCTCACCACTTTCAGGGACTAGCGGGAGAAGTAGAGATACGCAGTATTTT,CASSPLSGTSGRSRDTQYF
TRBV7-8,NA,TRBD2,TRBJ2-1,TGTGCCAGCAGCTACTACGGACTAGCGGGAGCGGAGAATGAGCAGTTCTTC,CASSYYGLAGAENEQFF
TRBV19,NA,TRBD2,TRBJ2-7,TGTGCCAGTAGCGAAGCGGGGGCCTACGAGCAGTACTTC,CASSEAGAYEQYF
TRBV15,NA,NA,TRBJ2-7,TGTGCCACCAGCAGCCTACTAGACTACGAGCAGTACTTC,CATSSLLDYEQYF
TRBV6-6,NA,TRBD1,TRBJ1-2,TGTGCCAGCAGACCGGGACAGGGCCTTGGAGGCTACACCTTC,CASRPGQGLGGYTF
TRBV9,NA,NA,TRBJ2-7,TGTGCCAGCAGCCCAGGGGCCTCCTACGAGCAGTACTTC,CASSPGASYEQYF
TRBV10-1,NA,TRBD1,TRBJ1-1,TGCGCCAGCAGTGAGGACAGGGTGAAGACTGAAGCTTTCTTT,CASSEDRVKTEAFF
TRBV28,NA,NA,TRBJ1-2,TGTGCCAGCAGTCGACTATCGGGTAGCAGTTATGGCTACACCTTC,CASSRLSGSSYGYTF
TRBV6-6,once,TRBD1,TRBJ2-7,TGTGCCAGCAGTTACAGCCACGGGACAGCGCCCTACGAGCAGTACTTC,CASSYSHGTAPYEQYF
TRBV27,NA,TRBD1,TRBJ2-7,TGTGCCAGCAGTTTTGTCCAGGGGGCGGGCGAGCAGTACTTC,CASSFVQGAGEQYF
TRBV5-1,NA,TRBD1,TRBJ1-3,TGCGCCAGCAGCTTGCAGGGACAGAGCTCTGGAAACACCATATATTTT,CASSLQGQSSGNTIYF
TRBV6-1,NA,NA,TRBJ1-2,TGTGCCAGCAGTGGATCCGGGACAACATCCTTCTTATATGGCTACACCTTC,CASSGSGTTSFLYGYTF
TRBV27,NA,TRBD1,TRBJ2-7,TGTGCCAGCAGTTCCAAGACAGGGGGCATATACGAGCAGTACTTC,CASSSKTGGIYEQYF
TRBV7-2,once,NA,TRBJ1-6,TGTGCCAGCAGCTTAACGCGCAGGGGCTGGGGTTCACCCCTCCACTTT,CASSLTRRGWGSPLHF
TRBV27,NA,NA,TRBJ2-2,TGTGCCAGCAGCCCGCCTTACTCCAACACCGGGGAGCTGTTTTTT,CASSPPYSNTGELFF
TRBV19,NA,TRBD1,TRBJ2-7,TGTGCCAGTAGCATGACCGGGGGACAGGGGTCGTTCGAGCAGTACTTC,CASSMTGGQGSFEQYF
TRBV7-8,NA,NA,TRBJ2-2,TGTGCCAGCAGCCATCGTCAGGGGTCGGGCGGGGAGCTGTTTTTT,CASSHRQGSGGELFF
TRBV29-1,NA,NA,TRBJ1-5,TGCAGCGTTCGGACAGCCTTGGGGCCCCAGCATTTT,CSVRTALGPQHF
TRBV7-2,NA,TRBD2,TRBJ2-7,TGTGCCAGCAGCTCTAGCGGGAGCTACGAGCAGTACTTC,CASSSSGSYEQYF
TRBV7-8,NA,TRBD2,TRBJ2-2,TGTGCCAGCAGCTTAGGTCTACTAGCGGGGGCCTTGAACACCGGGGAGCTGTTTTTT,CASSLGLLAGALNTGELFF
TRBV6-5,once,TRBD1,TRBJ2-3,TGTGCCAGCAGTTTGACAGGGGATAGCACAGATACGCAGTATTTT,CASSLTGDSTDTQYF
TRBV21-1,NA,NA,TRBJ2-1,TGTGCCAGCAGCAAAGACGCAGGGGACCTTTACAATGAGCAGTTCTTC,CASSKDAGDLYNEQFF
TRBV28,NA,TRBD1,TRBJ2-7,TGTGCCAGCAGTCTCGGGACAGGTTACTACGAGCAGTACTTC,CASSLGTGYYEQYF
TRBV7-3,NA,NA,TRBJ1-1,TGTGCCAGCAGCCTATCCGGTAACACTGAAGCTTTCTTT,CASSLSGNTEAFF
TRBV29-1,few,NA,TRBJ2-2,TGCAGCGGACGCCGAAGAGGGGGAGACGGGGAGCTGTTTTTT,CSGRRRGGDGELFF
TRBV19,NA,NA,TRBJ1-5,TGTGCCAGTAGAATGGGCCAGTATAGCAATCAGCCCCAGCATTTT,CASRMGQYSNQPQHF
TRBV12-5,NA,NA,TRBJ1-1,TGTGCTAGTGGTTTGGGGGGGCGTCTGAACACTGAAGCTTTCTTT,CASGLGGRLNTEAFF
TRBV6-6,NA,NA,TRBJ2-7,TGTGCCAGCAGTTACTCGGCCCACGAGCAGTACTTC,CASSYSAHEQYF
TRBV10-3,NA,NA,TRBJ2-7,TGTGCCATCAGGCAGGGACTGGGACCTTACGAGCAGTACTTC,CAIRQGLGPYEQYF
TRBV4-3,NA,TRBD1,TRBJ1-4,TGCGCCAGCAGCCAAGATTGGGGGGACAGGGGAGAAAAACTGTTTTTT,CASSQDWGDRGEKLFF